This T cell receptor (beta chain) was observed in a study of response to subunit inactivated influenza vaccine. Overall study results and limits: That few new T cells are recruited by each seasonal influenza vaccination was the authors' suggestion.

Worth noting for this clonotype: Its antigen is not identified.

TCRdb re-analysed the RT-PCR reads in MiXCR, keeping a single row per CDR3 protein. Counted here are 700,000 to 900,000 distinct CDR3 sequences, over 20% occurring once; the ten biggest clones make up roughly a tenth. V was pared by 4 bases and J by 8 bases, with 20 bases between. Germline values: CDR1 LGHNA, CDR2 YNFKEQ. CDR3 length: 15 amino acids. The J gene is TRBJ1-2, the V gene TRBV4-2, with D possibly TRBD1 on 5 matching bases. The material was PBMCs from blood, obtained about 5 days after vaccination. The clonotype was recovered from a man in his fifties or sixties who received an inactivated influenza vaccine. The CDR3 region has the DNA TGTGCCAGCAGCCCGCGGTTTGGAGGGGACGGGGGCTACACCTTC. Translation gives CASSPRFGGDGGYTF.